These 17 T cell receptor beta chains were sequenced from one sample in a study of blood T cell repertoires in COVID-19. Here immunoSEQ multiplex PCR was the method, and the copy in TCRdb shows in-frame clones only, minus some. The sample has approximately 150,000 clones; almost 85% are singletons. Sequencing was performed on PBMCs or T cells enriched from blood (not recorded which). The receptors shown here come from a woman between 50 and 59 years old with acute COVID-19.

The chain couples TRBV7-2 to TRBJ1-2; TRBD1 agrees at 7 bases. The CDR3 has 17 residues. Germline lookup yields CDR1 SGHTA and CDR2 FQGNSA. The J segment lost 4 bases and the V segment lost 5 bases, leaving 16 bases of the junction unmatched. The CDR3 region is CASSQSRDSSRGYGYTF. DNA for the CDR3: TGTGCCAGCAGCCAGTCGCGGGACAGCTCCCGGGGCTATGGCTACACCTTC.

Here the CDR3 DNA reads TGTGCCAGCAGCTCTTCGCCGGGACTAGCGAGAGAGACCCAGTACTTC. It yields the protein CASSSSPGLARETQYF. The rearrangement uses TRBV5-4 and TRBJ2-5; TRBD2 matches at 10 bases. Germline V gene sequence: CDR1 SGHNT, CDR2 YYREEE (reference sequence). The CDR3 covers 16 residues. V lost 3 bases, J lost 4 bases, and 9 bases stayed unmatched.

The CDR3 reads CASSPPLRNTEAFF. The CDR3 coding sequence is TGTGCCAGCAGCCCCCCCCTAAGGAACACTGAAGCTTTCTTT. This chain connects TRBV7-9 to TRBJ1-1; D is ambiguous. The germline CDR1 and CDR2 sequences are SEHNR and FQNEAQ (reference sequence). The CDR3 totals 14 residues. V lost 5 bases and J lost 1, with 11 bases in between.

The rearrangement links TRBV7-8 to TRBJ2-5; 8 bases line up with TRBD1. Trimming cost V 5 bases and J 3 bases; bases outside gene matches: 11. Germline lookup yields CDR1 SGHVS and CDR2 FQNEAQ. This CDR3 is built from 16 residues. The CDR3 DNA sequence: TGTGCCAGCAGCCGAGGGACAGGCATGGCCAAAGAGACCCAGTACTTC. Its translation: CASSRGTGMAKETQYF.

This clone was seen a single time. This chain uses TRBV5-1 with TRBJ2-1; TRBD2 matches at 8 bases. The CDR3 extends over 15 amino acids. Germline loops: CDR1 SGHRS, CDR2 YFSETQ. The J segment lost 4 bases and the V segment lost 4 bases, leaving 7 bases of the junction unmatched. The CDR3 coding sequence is TGCGCCAGCAGCCTCCAGCGGGAGACGTACAATGAGCAGTTCTTC. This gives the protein CASSLQRETYNEQFF.

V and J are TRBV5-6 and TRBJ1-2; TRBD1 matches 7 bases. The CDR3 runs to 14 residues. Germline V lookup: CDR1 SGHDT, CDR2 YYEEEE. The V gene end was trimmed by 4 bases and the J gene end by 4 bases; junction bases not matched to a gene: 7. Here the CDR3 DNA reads TGTGCCAGCAGCACCGGGGACAGCCCCTATGGCTACACCTTC. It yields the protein CASSTGDSPYGYTF.

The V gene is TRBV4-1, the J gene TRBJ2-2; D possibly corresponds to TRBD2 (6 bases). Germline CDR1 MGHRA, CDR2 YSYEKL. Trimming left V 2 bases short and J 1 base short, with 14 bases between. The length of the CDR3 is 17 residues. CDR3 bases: TGCGCCAGCAGCCAACTAGGTACCGGGAGGAACACCGGGGAGCTGTTTTTT. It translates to CASSQLGTGRNTGELFF.

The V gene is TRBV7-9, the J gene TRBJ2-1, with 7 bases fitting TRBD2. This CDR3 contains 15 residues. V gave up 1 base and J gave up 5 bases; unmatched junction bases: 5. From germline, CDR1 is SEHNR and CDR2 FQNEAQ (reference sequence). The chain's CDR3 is CASSLGASGNNEQFF. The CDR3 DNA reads TGTGCCAGCAGCTTAGGGGCTAGCGGAAACAATGAGCAGTTCTTC.

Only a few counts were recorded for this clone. CDR3 amino acids: CASSYSGATTNEKLFF. The CDR3 nucleotides read TGCGCCAGCAGCTACTCAGGGGCGACAACTAATGAAAAACTGTTTTTT. V usage is TRBV5-1 and J usage is TRBJ1-4; D is possibly TRBD1 (6 bases). The CDR3 spans 16 residues. The germline V gene has CDR1 SGHRS and CDR2 YFSETQ. Trimming took 3 bases from V and 0 from J, leaving 12 bases between them. Together with reference TRBV5-1 and TRBJ1-4, the CDR3 gives the full variable domain: KAGVTQTPRYLIKTRGQQVTLSCSPISGHRSVSWYQQTPGQGLQFLFEYFSETQRNKGNFPGRFSGRQFSNSRSEMNVSTLELGDSALYLCASSYSGATTNEKLFFGSGTQLSVL.

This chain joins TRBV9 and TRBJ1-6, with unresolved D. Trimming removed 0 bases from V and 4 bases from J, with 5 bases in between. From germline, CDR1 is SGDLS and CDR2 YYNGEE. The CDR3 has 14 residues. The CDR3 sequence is CASSVVEYNSPLHF. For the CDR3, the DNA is TGTGCCAGCAGCGTAGTGGAGTATAATTCACCCCTCCACTTT.

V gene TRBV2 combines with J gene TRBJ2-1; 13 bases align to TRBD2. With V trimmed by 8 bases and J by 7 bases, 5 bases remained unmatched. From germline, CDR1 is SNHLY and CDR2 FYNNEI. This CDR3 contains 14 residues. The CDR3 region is CASSETSGRNEQFF. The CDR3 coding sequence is TGTGCCAGCTCCGAGACTAGCGGGAGGAATGAGCAGTTCTTC.

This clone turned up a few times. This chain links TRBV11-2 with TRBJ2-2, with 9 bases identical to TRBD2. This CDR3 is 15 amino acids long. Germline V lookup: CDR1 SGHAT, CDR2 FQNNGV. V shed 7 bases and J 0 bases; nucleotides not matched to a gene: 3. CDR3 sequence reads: CASMREGANTGELFF. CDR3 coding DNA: TGTGCCAGCATGCGGGAGGGAGCGAACACCGGGGAGCTGTTTTTT.

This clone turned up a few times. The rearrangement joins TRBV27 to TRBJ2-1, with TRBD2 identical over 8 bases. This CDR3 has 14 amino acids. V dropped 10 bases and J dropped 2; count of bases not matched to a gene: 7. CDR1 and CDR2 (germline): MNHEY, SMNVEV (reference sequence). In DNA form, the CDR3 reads TGTGCCACCGGGGGGGACGGAACCTACAATGAGCAGTTCTTC. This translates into CATGGDGTYNEQFF.

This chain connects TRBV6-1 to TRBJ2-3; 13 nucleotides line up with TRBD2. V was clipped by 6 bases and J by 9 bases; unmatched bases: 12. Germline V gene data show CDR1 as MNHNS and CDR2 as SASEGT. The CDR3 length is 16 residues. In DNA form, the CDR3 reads TGTGCCAGCAGAGAACTAGCGGGAGGGACATCGAAAACGCAGTATTTT. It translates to CASRELAGGTSKTQYF.

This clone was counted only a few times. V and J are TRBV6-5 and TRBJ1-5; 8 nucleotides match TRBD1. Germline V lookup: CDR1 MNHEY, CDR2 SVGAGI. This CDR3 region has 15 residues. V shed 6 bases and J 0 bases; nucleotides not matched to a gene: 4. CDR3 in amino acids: CASSRQGTSNQPQHF. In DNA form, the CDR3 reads TGTGCCAGCAGCCGACAGGGGACTAGCAATCAGCCCCAGCATTTT.

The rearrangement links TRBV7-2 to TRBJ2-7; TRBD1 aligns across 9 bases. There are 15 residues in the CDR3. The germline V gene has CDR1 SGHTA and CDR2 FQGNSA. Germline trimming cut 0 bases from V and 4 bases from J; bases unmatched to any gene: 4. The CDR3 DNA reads TGTGCCAGCAGCTTAGCCTCCGGGACAGGGTACGAGCAGTACTTC. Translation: CASSLASGTGYEQYF.

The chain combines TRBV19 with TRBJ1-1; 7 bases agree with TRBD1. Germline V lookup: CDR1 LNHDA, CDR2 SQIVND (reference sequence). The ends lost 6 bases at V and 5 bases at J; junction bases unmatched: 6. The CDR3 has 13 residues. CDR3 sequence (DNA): TGTGCCAGTAGCTCAGGGGGGCGAACTGAAGCTTTCTTT. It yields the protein CASSSGGRTEAFF.